A selection of T cell receptor beta chains follows, all from one sample in a study of regulatory T cells in long-lasting Graves disease. In TCRdb, the multiplex PCR reads were re-called with MiXCR into one record per CDR3 protein. This table has 420,000 or so distinct CDR3 sequences, roughly 15% appearing once. The same sample was also studied in work on T cells in Graves' hyperthyroidism and ophthalmopathy.

Sample: peripheral blood mononuclear cells (PBMCs), taken at new diagnosis, from a patient treated with antithyroid drugs. Source of these receptors: a woman between 18 and 29 years old with Graves disease. The CDR3 runs from the conserved cysteine through the conserved F or W. The D gene is left open where the match is weak. Clone size is not always given. Where it is, it says once, few, many or a class for expanded clones.

CDR3aa,CDR3nt,d_gene,j_gene,v_gene,len,abundance
CASSVQGDLDEQYF,TGTGCCAGTAGTGTCCAGGGTGACCTCGACGAGCAGTACTTC,NA,TRBJ2-7,TRBV19,14,NA
CAGKTGSTDTQYF,TGTGCCGGCAAGACAGGGAGCACAGATACGCAGTATTTT,TRBD1,TRBJ2-3,TRBV28,13,NA
CASREESVGGDTEAFF,TGTGCCAGCAGGGAGGAAAGTGTAGGGGGGGACACTGAAGCTTTCTTT,NA,TRBJ1-1,TRBV12-3/TRBV12-4,16,many
CASSLGSSGLTFSYEQYF,TGCGCCAGCAGCTTGGGTTCTAGCGGGCTAACCTTCTCCTACGAGCAGTACTTC,TRBD2,TRBJ2-7,TRBV5-1,18,NA
CASNLFLANYGYTF,TGTGCCAGCAACTTGTTTCTCGCTAACTATGGCTACACCTTC,NA,TRBJ1-2,TRBV5-5,14,NA
CASSWGQGRQPQHF,TGTGCCAGCAGTTGGGGACAGGGCCGTCAGCCCCAGCATTTT,TRBD1,TRBJ1-5,TRBV28,14,many
CASSSASRTYEQYF,TGTGCCAGTAGTTCGGCAAGCCGTACCTACGAGCAGTACTTC,NA,TRBJ2-7,TRBV19,14,few
CAWSQRTSGTTDTQYF,TGTGCCTGGAGCCAGAGGACTAGCGGGACCACAGATACGCAGTATTTT,TRBD2,TRBJ2-3,TRBV30,16,many
CASSLSRVGEQFF,TGTGCCAGCAGCCTAAGTCGTGTTGGTGAGCAGTTCTTC,NA,TRBJ2-1,TRBV28,13,NA
CASQGLAGASWNTGELFF,TGCGCCAGCCAAGGACTAGCGGGAGCGTCTTGGAACACCGGGGAGCTGTTTTTT,TRBD2,TRBJ2-2,TRBV10-2,18,many